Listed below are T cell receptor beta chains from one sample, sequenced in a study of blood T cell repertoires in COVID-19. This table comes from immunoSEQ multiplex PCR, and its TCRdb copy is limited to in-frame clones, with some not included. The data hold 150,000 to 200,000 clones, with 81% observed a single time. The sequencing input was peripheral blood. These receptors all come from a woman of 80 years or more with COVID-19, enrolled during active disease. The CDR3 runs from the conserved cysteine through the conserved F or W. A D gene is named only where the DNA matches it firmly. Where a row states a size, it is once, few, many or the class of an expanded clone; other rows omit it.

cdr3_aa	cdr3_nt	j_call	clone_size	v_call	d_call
CASSSGQGGVSNYGYTF	TGTGCCAGCAGCTCGGGACAGGGAGGGGTTTCCAACTATGGCTACACCTTC	TRBJ1-2	NA	TRBV7-9	TRBD1
CASSLQGQGREGESPLHF	TGCGCCAGCAGCTTGCAGGGTCAGGGGAGGGAAGGAGAGTCACCCCTCCACTTT	TRBJ1-6	NA	TRBV5-1	NA
CASSQSGTGALNTEAFF	TGCGCCAGCAGCCAGTCCGGGACAGGGGCCTTGAACACTGAAGCTTTCTTT	TRBJ1-1	NA	TRBV4-1	TRBD1
CASSWQEATNEKLFF	TGCGCCAGCAGTTGGCAGGAGGCAACTAATGAAAAACTGTTTTTT	TRBJ1-4	NA	TRBV5-1	NA
CSVEHNTEAFF	TGCAGCGTGGAACATAACACTGAAGCTTTCTTT	TRBJ1-1	NA	TRBV29-1	NA
CASSWDRESGELFF	TGTGCCAGCAGCTGGGACAGGGAAAGCGGGGAGCTGTTTTTT	TRBJ2-2	NA	TRBV7-2	TRBD1
CASSLGVRAEETQYF	TGTGCCAGCAGCTTAGGAGTACGAGCGGAAGAGACCCAGTACTTC	TRBJ2-5	NA	TRBV11-3	NA
CASSSVSGGETQYF	TGTGCCAGCAGTTCGGTTTCAGGGGGGGAGACCCAGTACTTC	TRBJ2-5	NA	TRBV2	NA
CASSSGGNQPQHF	TGTGCCAGCAGCTCAGGCGGCAATCAGCCCCAGCATTTT	TRBJ1-5	NA	TRBV7-8	NA
CASSFNSGSLYNEQFF	TGTGCCAGCAGCTTTAACAGCGGGAGCCTCTACAATGAGCAGTTCTTC	TRBJ2-1	NA	TRBV7-2	TRBD2
CSVESDRGDEQYF	TGCAGCGTTGAAAGTGACAGGGGAGACGAGCAGTACTTC	TRBJ2-7	NA	TRBV29-1	TRBD1
CASSWGQGLQHF	TGTGCCAGCAGTTGGGGACAGGGGCTCCAGCATTTT	TRBJ1-5	NA	TRBV25-1	TRBD1
CASPGQMNTGELFF	TGTGCCTCTCCGGGACAGATGAACACCGGGGAGCTGTTTTTT	TRBJ2-2	once	TRBV30	TRBD1
CATRPTSGSSYNEQFF	TGTGCCACCAGGCCGACTAGCGGGAGCTCCTACAATGAGCAGTTCTTC	TRBJ2-1	NA	TRBV24-1	TRBD2
CASSLAGDSYVSNQPQHF	TGCGCCAGCAGCTTGGCCGGGGACAGCTACGTTAGCAATCAGCCCCAGCATTTT	TRBJ1-5	NA	TRBV5-1	TRBD1
CASSFFTGSIEQYF	TGCGCCAGCAGCTTTTTCACAGGGTCGATCGAGCAGTACTTC	TRBJ2-7	NA	TRBV5-1	NA
CASSQAGLAGLPSYNEQFF	TGTGCCAGCAGCCAAGCGGGACTAGCGGGCCTTCCCTCCTACAATGAGCAGTTCTTC	TRBJ2-1	NA	TRBV4-2	TRBD2
CASSLSSYNSPLHF	TGTGCCAGCAGCCTTAGTTCCTATAATTCACCCCTCCACTTT	TRBJ1-6	NA	TRBV7-8	NA
CASSSGQGYNEQFF	TGTGCCAGCTCATCTGGACAGGGATATAATGAGCAGTTCTTC	TRBJ2-1	NA	TRBV18	TRBD1
CASSGAPRDIGYTF	TGTGCCAGCAGCGGGGCTCCCCGGGACATTGGCTACACCTTC	TRBJ1-2	NA	TRBV9	NA
CASSTDREGAGELFF	TGTGCCAGCAGCACGGACAGGGAGGGCGCCGGGGAGCTGTTTTTT	TRBJ2-2	many	TRBV7-9	NA
CASSLLDGVAIAGGPVFF	TGTGCCAGCAGCTTGCTGGACGGAGTTGCGATAGCGGGAGGGCCAGTGTTCTTC	TRBJ2-1	once	TRBV5-6	TRBD2
CASSQEPGSHEQYF	TGCGCCAGCAGCCAAGAACCGGGTTCCCACGAGCAGTACTTC	TRBJ2-7	NA	TRBV4-1	NA
CASSVREGANTGELFF	TGTGCCAGCAGCGTAAGGGAGGGAGCGAACACCGGGGAGCTGTTTTTT	TRBJ2-2	NA	TRBV9	TRBD2
CASRNSGGIGELFF	TGTGCCAGCAGGAACTCAGGGGGCATCGGGGAGCTGTTTTTT	TRBJ2-2	NA	TRBV14	TRBD1
CASSQEGLVTDTQYF	TGTGCCAGCAGCCAAGAGGGACTAGTGACAGATACGCAGTATTTT	TRBJ2-3	NA	TRBV4-2	TRBD2
CSVIRGGENEQFF	TGCAGCGTTATTAGGGGGGGCGAAAATGAGCAGTTCTTC	TRBJ2-1	NA	TRBV29-1	NA
CASSEQGWTGELFF	TGTGCCAGTAGTGAACAGGGTTGGACCGGGGAGCTGTTTTTT	TRBJ2-2	once	TRBV19	NA
CASSLSQGNGYTF	TGTGCCAGCAGCTTAAGTCAGGGTAACGGCTACACCTTC	TRBJ1-2	NA	TRBV7-3	NA
CASSPSWGLNEKLFF	TGTGCCAGCAGCCCCTCTTGGGGCCTAAATGAAAAACTGTTTTTT	TRBJ1-4	few	TRBV28	NA
CASSPRQGAPEAFF	TGTGCCAGCAGCCCCAGACAGGGGGCCCCTGAAGCTTTCTTT	TRBJ1-1	NA	TRBV11-3	TRBD1
CASSLDGGYSYEQYF	TGTGCCAGCAGCTTAGATGGAGGGTATTCCTACGAGCAGTACTTC	TRBJ2-7	NA	TRBV7-2	NA
CASSVTSGMGTDTQYF	TGTGCCAGTAGTGTAACTAGCGGGATGGGGACAGATACGCAGTATTTT	TRBJ2-3	NA	TRBV19	TRBD2
CASSYSGLAGGEMETQYF	TGTGCCAGCAGTTACTCTGGACTAGCGGGGGGGGAAATGGAGACCCAGTACTTC	TRBJ2-5	NA	TRBV6-2/TRBV6-3	TRBD2
CASSLRTGLETQYF	TGTGCCAGCAGTCTCAGGACAGGGCTAGAGACCCAGTACTTC	TRBJ2-5	NA	TRBV28	TRBD1
CASKQMNTEAFF	TGTGCCAGTAAACAAATGAACACTGAAGCTTTCTTT	TRBJ1-1	NA	TRBV19	NA
CASSQDDFSLAGAYEQYF	TGTGCCAGCAGCCAAGATGATTTCTCACTAGCGGGAGCCTACGAGCAGTACTTC	TRBJ2-7	NA	TRBV3-1/TRBV3-2	TRBD2
CASSPAGNSYNSPLHF	TGTGCCAGCAGTCCTGCGGGAAACTCCTATAATTCACCCCTCCACTTT	TRBJ1-6	NA	TRBV28	NA
CASSQGPIYQPQHF	TGCGCCAGCAGCCAAGGGCCCATTTATCAGCCCCAGCATTTT	TRBJ1-5	few	TRBV4-1	NA
CASSVQGLSRTEAFF	TGTGCCAGCAGTGTCCAGGGGCTCTCCCGCACTGAAGCTTTCTTT	TRBJ1-1	NA	TRBV2	NA
CASSVGFRQAGANVLTF	TGTGCCAGCAGCGTAGGTTTCCGACAGGCTGGGGCCAACGTCCTGACTTTC	TRBJ2-6	once	TRBV9	NA
CAWRGQSNQPQHF	TGTGCCTGGAGGGGACAGAGCAATCAGCCCCAGCATTTT	TRBJ1-5	NA	TRBV30	TRBD1
CAWSVVGQEAFF	TGTGCCTGGAGTGTAGTGGGACAGGAAGCTTTCTTT	TRBJ1-1	few	TRBV30	TRBD1
CASSVGSASTDTQYF	TGTGCCAGCAGCGTAGGTAGCGCTAGCACAGATACGCAGTATTTT	TRBJ2-3	NA	TRBV9	NA
CAWSVQGTGELFF	TGTGCCTGGAGTGTCCAGGGCACCGGGGAGCTGTTTTTT	TRBJ2-2	NA	TRBV30	NA
CASSWGQGAEGYTF	TGTGCCAGCAGCTGGGGACAGGGGGCAGAGGGCTACACCTTC	TRBJ1-2	NA	TRBV5-5	TRBD1
CASSPRGQQETQYF	TGTGCCAGCAGCCCTCGAGGGCAGCAAGAGACCCAGTACTTC	TRBJ2-5	NA	TRBV9	NA